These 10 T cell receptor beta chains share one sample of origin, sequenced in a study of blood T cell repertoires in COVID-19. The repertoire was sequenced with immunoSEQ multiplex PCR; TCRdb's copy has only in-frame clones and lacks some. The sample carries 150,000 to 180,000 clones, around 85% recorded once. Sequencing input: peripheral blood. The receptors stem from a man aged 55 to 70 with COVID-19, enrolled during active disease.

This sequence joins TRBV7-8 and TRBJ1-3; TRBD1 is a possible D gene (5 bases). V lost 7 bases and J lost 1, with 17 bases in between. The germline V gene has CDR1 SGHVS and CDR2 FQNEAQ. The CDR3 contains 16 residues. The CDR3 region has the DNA TGTGCCAGCATCGCTCGCCGGGGGGGTTCTGGAAACACCATATATTTT. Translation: CASIARRGGSGNTIYF. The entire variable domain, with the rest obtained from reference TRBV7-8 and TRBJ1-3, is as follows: GAGVSQSPRYKVAKRGQDVALRCDPISGHVSLFWYQQALGQGPEFLTYFQNEAQLDKSGLPSDRFFAERPEGSVSTLKIQRTQQEDSAVYLCASIARRGGSGNTIYFGEGSWLTVV.

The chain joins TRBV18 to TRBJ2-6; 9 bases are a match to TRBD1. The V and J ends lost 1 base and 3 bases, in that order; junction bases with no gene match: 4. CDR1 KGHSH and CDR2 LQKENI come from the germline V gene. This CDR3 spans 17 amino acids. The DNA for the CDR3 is TGTGCCAGCTCACCACTTGGACAGGGGAGTGGGGCCAACGTCCTGACTTTC. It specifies CASSPLGQGSGANVLTF.

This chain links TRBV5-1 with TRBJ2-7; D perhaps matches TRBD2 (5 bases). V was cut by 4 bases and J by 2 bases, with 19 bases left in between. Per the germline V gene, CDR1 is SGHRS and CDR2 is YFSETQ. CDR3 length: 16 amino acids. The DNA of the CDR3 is TGCGCCAGCAGCAATGACTTACGAGCGGAGGCCTACGAGCAGTACTTC. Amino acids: CASSNDLRAEAYEQYF.

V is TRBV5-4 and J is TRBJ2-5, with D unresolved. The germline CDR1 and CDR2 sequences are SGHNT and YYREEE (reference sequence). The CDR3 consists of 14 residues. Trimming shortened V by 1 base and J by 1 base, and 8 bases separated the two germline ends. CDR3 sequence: CASSLYQIQETQYF. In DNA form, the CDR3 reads TGTGCCAGCAGCTTGTACCAGATCCAAGAGACCCAGTACTTC.

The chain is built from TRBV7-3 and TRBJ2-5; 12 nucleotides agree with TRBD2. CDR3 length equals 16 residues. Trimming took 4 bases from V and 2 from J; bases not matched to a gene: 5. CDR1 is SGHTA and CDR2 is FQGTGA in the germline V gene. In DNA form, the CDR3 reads TGTGCCAGCAGCTCTCGACTAGCGGGGGAGCAAGAGACCCAGTACTTC. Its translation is CASSSRLAGEQETQYF.

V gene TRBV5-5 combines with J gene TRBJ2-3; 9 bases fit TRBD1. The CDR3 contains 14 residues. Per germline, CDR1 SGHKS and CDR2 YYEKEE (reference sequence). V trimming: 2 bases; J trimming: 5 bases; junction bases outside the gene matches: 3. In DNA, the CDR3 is TGTGCCAGCAGCTTACAGGGGGCAGGAGATACGCAGTATTTT. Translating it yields CASSLQGAGDTQYF.

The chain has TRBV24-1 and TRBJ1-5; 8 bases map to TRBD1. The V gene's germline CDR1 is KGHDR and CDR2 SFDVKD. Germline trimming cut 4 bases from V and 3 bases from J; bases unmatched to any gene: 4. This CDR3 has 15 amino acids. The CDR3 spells CATSDRDRPNQPQHF. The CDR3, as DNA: TGTGCCACCAGTGACCGGGACAGGCCCAATCAGCCCCAGCATTTT.

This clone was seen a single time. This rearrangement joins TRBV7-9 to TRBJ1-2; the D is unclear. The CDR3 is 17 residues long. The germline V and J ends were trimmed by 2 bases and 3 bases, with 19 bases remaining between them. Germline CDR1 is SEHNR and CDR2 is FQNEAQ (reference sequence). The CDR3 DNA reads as TGTGCCAGCAGCTTACTTCGCCCCGTGAGCTCTGACTATGGCTACACCTTC. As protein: CASSLLRPVSSDYGYTF.

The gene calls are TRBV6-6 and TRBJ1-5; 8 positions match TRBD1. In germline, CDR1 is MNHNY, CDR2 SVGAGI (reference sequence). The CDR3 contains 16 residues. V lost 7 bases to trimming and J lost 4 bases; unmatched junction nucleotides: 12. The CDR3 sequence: CASKTTGAGGNQPQHF. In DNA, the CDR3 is TGTGCCAGCAAGACGACAGGGGCCGGAGGAAATCAGCCCCAGCATTTT.

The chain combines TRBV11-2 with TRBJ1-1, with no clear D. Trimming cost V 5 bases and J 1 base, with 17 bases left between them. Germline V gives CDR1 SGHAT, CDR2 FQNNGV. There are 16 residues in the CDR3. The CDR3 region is CASSPRVLQQNTEAFF. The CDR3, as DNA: TGTGCCAGCAGCCCGAGGGTTTTGCAGCAGAACACTGAAGCTTTCTTT.